The clone carrying this T cell receptor beta chain was observed many times. TCRdb called the RT-PCR reads again in MiXCR, with one record for every CDR3 protein. The table shows about 700,000 distinct CDR3 sequences, with 14% occurring only once. The CDR3 is 13 residues long. Germline V gives CDR1 DFQATT, CDR2 SNEGSKA (reference sequence). V shed 5 bases, J shed 6 bases, and the junction held 5 bases outside the gene matches. Sequencing was done on a sample of memory CD4+ T cells from blood. This chain connects TRBV20-1 to TRBJ2-2; 8 nucleotides align to TRBD2. This clonotype was obtained from a female donor in good health, serving as a healthy control. In DNA, the CDR3 is TGCAGTGCTCAGCGGGAGTTGTCCGGGGAGCTGTTTTTT. Protein sequence: CSAQRELSGELFF.